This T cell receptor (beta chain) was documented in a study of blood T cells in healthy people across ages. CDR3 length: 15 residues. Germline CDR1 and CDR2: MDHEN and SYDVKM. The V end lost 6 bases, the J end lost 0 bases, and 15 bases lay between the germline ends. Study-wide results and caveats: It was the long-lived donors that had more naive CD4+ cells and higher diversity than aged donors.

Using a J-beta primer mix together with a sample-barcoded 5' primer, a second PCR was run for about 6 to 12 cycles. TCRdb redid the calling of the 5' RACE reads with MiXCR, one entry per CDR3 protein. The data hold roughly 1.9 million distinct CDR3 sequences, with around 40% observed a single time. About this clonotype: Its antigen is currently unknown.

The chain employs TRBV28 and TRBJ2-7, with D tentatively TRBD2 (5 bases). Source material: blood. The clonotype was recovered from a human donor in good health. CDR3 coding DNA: TGTGCCAGCAGCTTAGGACTGAAGAGCTCCTACGAGCAGTACTTC. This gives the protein CASSLGLKSSYEQYF.